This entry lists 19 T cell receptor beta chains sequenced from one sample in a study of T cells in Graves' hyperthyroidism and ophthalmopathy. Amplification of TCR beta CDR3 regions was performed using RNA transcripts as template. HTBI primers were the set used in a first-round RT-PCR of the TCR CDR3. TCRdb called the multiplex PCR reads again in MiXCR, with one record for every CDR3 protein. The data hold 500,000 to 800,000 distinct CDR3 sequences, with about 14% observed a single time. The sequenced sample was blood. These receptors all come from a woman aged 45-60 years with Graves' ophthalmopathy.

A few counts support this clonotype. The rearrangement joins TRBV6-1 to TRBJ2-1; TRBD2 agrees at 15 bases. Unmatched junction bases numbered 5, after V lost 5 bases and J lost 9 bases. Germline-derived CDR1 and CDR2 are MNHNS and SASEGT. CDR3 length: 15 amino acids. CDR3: CASSWGLAGGTEQFF. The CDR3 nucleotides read TGTGCCAGCAGTTGGGGACTAGCGGGAGGCACTGAGCAGTTCTTC.

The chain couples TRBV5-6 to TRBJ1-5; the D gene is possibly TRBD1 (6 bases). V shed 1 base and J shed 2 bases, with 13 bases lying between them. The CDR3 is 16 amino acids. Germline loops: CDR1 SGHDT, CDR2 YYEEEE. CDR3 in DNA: TGTGCCAGCAGCTTGTTTGGGCGGGGGCGCAATCAGCCCCAGCATTTT. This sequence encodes CASSLFGRGRNQPQHF.

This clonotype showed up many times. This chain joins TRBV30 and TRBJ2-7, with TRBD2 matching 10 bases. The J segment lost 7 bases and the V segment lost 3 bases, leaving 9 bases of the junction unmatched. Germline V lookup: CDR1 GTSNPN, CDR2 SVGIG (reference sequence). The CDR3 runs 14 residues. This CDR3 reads CAWSASGSTGEQYF. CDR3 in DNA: TGTGCCTGGAGCGCTAGCGGGAGCACGGGAGAGCAGTACTTC.

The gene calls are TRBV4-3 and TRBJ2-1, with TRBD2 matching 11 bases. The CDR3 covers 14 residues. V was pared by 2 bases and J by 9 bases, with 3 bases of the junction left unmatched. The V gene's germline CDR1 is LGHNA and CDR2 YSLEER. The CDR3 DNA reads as TGCGCCAGCAGCCAATCCCTAGCGGGAGGTGAGCAGTTCTTC. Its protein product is CASSQSLAGGEQFF.

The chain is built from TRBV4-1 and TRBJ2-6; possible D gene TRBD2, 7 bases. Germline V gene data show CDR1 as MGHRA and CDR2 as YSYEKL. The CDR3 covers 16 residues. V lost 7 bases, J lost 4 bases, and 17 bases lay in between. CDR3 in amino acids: CASTPEGGTGANVLTF. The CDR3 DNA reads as TGCGCCAGCACCCCAGAGGGGGGGACCGGGGCCAACGTCCTGACTTTC.

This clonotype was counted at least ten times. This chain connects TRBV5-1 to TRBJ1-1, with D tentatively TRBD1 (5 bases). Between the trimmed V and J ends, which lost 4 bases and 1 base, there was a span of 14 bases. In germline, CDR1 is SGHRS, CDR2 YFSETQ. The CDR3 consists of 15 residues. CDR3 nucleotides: TGCGCCAGCAGCAGCACAAGGGGAGGGAACACTGAAGCTTTCTTT. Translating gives CASSSTRGGNTEAFF.

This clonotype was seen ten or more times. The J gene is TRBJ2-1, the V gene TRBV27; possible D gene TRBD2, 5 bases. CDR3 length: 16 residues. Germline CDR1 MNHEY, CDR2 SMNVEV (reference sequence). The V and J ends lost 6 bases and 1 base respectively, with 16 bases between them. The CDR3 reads CASRPGMAASYNEQFF. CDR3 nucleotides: TGTGCCAGCAGGCCGGGGATGGCGGCATCCTACAATGAGCAGTTCTTC.

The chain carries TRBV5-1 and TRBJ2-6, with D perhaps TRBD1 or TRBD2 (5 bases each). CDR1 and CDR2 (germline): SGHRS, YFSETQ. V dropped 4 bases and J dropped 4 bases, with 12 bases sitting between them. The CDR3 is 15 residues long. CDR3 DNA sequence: TGCGCCAGCAGCGCCGCAGGGAGCGGGGCCAACGTCCTGACTTTC. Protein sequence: CASSAAGSGANVLTF.

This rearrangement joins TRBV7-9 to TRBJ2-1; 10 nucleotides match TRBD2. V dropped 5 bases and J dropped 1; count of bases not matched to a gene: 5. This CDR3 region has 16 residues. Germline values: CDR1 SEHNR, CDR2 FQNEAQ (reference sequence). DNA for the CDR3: TGTGCCAGCAGCATTCTTAGCGGGAGGTCCTACAATGAGCAGTTCTTC. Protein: CASSILSGRSYNEQFF.

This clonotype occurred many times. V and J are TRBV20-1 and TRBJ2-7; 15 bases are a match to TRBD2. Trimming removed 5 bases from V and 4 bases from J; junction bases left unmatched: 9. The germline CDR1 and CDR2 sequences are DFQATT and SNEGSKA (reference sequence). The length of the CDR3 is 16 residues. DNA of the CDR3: TGCAGTGCTGCTGGGACTAGCGGGAGGACGAGGTACGAGCAGTACTTC. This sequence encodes CSAAGTSGRTRYEQYF.

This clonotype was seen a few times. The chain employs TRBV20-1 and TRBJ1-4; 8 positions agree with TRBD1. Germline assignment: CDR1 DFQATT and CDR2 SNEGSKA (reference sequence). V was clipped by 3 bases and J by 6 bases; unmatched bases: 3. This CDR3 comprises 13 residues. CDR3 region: CSARTGVDEKLFF. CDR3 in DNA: TGCAGTGCTAGGACAGGGGTTGATGAAAAACTGTTTTTT.

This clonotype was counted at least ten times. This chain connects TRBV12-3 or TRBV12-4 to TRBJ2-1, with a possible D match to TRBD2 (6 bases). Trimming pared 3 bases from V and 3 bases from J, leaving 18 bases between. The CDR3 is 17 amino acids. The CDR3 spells CASSFGLQASIYNEQFF. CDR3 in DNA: TGTGCCAGCAGTTTTGGACTACAAGCCTCCATCTACAATGAGCAGTTCTTC.

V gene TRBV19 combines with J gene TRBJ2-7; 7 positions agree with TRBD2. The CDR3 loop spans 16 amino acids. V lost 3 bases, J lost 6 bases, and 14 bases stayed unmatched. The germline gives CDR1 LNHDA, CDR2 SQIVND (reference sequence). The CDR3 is CASSMGFGREFGEQYF. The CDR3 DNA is TGTGCCAGTAGTATGGGGTTCGGGCGGGAGTTCGGCGAGCAGTACTTC.

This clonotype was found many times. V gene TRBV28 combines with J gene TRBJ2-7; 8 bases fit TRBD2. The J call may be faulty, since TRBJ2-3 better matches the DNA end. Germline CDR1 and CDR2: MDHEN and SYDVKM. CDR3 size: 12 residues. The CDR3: CASSLTSGEQYF. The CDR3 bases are TGTGCCAGCTCACTAACTAGCGGAGAGCAGTATTTT.

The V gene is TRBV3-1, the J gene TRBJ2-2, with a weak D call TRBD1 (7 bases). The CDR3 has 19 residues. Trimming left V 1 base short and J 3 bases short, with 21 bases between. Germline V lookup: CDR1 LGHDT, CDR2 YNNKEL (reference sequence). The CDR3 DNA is TGTGCCAGCAGCCAAGCTGCAGCCAGCGCAGGGGGGTACACCGGGGAGCTGTTTTTT. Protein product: CASSQAAASAGGYTGELFF. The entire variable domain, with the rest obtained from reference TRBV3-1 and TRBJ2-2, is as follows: DTAVSQTPKYLVTQMGNDKSIKCEQNLGHDTMYWYKQDSKKFLKIMFSYNNKELIINETVPNRFSPKSPDKAHLNLHINSLELGDSAVYFCASSQAAASAGGYTGELFFGEGSRLTVL.

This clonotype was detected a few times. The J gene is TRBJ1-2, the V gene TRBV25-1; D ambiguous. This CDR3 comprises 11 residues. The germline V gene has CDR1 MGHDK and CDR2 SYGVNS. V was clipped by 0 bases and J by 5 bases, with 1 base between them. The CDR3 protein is CASSEYYGYTF. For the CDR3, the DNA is TGTGCCAGCAGTGAATATTATGGCTACACCTTC.

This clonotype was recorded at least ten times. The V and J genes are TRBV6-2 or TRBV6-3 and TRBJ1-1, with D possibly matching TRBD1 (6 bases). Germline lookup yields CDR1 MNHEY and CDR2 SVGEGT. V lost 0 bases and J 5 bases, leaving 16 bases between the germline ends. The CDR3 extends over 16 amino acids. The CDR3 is CASSYSPGRGWTEAFF. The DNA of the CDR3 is TGTGCCAGCAGTTACTCCCCAGGCAGGGGTTGGACTGAAGCTTTCTTT.

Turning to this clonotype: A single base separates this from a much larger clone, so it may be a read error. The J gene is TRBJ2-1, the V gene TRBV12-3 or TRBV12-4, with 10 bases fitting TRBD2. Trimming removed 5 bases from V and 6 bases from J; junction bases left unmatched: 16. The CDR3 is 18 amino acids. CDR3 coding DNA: TGTGCCAGCAGTCCCCCCCGCCAACTAGCGGGAAGGGTCAATGAGCAGTTCTTC. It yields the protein CASSPPRQLAGRVNEQFF.

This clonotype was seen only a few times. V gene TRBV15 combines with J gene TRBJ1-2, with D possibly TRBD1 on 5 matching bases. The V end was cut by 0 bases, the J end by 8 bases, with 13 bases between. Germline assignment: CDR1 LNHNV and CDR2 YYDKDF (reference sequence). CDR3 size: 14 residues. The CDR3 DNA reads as TGTGCCACCAGCAGAGATCGGGGGGTCGAGGGCTACACCTTC. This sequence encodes CATSRDRGVEGYTF. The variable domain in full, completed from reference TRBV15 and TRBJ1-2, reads DAMVIQNPRYQVTQFGKPVTLSCSQTLNHNVMYWYQQKSSQAPKLLFHYYDKDFNNEADTPDNFQSRRPNTSFCFLDIRSPGLGDTAMYLCATSRDRGVEGYTFGSGTRLTVV.